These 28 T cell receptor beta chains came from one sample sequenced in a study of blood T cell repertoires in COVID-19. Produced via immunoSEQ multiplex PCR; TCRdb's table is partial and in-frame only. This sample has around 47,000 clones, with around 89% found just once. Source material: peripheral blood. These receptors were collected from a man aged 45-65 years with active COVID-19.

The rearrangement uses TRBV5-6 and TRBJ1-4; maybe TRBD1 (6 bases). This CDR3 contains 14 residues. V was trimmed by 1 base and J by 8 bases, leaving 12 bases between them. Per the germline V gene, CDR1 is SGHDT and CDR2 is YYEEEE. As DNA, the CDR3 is TGTGCCAGCAGCTTGACAGGGTCGGGGGAAAAACTGTTTTTT. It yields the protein CASSLTGSGEKLFF.

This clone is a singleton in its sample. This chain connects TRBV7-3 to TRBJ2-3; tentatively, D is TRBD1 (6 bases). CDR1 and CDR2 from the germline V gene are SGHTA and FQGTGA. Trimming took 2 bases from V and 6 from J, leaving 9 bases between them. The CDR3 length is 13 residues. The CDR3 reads CASSLSGEDTQYF. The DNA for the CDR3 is TGTGCCAGCAGCTTATCAGGGGAGGATACGCAGTATTTT.

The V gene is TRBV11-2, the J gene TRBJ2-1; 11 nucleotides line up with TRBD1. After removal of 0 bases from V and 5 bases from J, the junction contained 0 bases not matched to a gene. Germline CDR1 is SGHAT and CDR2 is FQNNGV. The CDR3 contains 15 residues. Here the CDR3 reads CASSLEGQGDNEQFF. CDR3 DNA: TGTGCCAGCAGCTTAGAGGGACAGGGGGACAATGAGCAGTTCTTC.

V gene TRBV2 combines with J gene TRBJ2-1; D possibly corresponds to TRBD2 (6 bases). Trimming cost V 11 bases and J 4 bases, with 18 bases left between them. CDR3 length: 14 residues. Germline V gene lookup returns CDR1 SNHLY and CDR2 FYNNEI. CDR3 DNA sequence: TGTGCCGGTTCCAGGACTAACTATTACAATGAGCAGTTCTTC. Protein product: CAGSRTNYYNEQFF.

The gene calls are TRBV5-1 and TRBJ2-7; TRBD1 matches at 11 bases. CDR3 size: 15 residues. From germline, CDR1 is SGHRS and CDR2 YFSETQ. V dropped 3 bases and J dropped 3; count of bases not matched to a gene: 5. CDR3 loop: CASSSRTGGYYEQYF. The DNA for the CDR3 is TGCGCCAGCAGCTCCAGGACAGGGGGCTACTACGAGCAGTACTTC. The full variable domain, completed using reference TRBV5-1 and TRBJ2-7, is KAGVTQTPRYLIKTRGQQVTLSCSPISGHRSVSWYQQTPGQGLQFLFEYFSETQRNKGNFPGRFSGRQFSNSRSEMNVSTLELGDSALYLCASSSRTGGYYEQYFGPGTRLTVT.

In DNA form, the CDR3 reads TGTGCCAGCAGCTTACAGGGACTAGCGGGCAACAATGAGCAGTTCTTC. Protein sequence: CASSLQGLAGNNEQFF. J is TRBJ2-1 and V is TRBV7-2, with 12 bases lining up with TRBD2. Germline V lookup: CDR1 SGHTA, CDR2 FQGNSA. J lost 5 bases, V lost 2 bases, and 4 bases had no gene match. This CDR3 is built from 16 residues.

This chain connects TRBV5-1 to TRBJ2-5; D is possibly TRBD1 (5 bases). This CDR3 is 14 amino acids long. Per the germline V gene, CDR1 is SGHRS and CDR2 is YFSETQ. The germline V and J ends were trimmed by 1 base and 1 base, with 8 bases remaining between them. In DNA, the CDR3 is TGCGCCAGCAGCTTGCTGCAGGGCCAAGAGACCCAGTACTTC. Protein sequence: CASSLLQGQETQYF.

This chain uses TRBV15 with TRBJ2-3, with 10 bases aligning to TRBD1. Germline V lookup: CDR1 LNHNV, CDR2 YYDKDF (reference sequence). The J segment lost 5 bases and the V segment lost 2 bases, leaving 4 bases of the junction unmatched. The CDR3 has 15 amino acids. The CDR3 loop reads CATSRLRDRGDTQYF. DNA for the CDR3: TGTGCCACCAGCAGACTAAGGGACAGGGGAGATACGCAGTATTTT.

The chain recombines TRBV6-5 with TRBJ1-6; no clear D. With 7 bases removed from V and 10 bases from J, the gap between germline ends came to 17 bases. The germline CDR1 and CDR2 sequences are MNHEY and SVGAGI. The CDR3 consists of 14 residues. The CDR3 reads CASTDGEGWSPLHF. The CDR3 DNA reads TGTGCCAGCACCGACGGGGAGGGATGGTCACCCCTCCACTTT.

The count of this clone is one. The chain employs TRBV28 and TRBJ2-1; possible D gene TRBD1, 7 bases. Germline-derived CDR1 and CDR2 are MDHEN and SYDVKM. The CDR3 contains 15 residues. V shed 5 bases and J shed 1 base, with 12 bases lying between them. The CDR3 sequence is CASSLRGASYNEQFF. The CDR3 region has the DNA TGTGCCAGCAGTCTCAGGGGGGCTTCCTACAATGAGCAGTTCTTC.

The chain's CDR3 is CASSESGFSKKRRGNEKLFF. The CDR3 DNA is TGTGCCAGCAGTGAATCAGGGTTTAGTAAAAAACGAAGGGGTAATGAAAAACTGTTTTTT. The rearrangement uses TRBV27 and TRBJ1-4; D might be TRBD1 (5 bases). This CDR3 spans 20 amino acids. The V gene lost 5 bases and the J gene lost 4 bases, with 29 bases spanning the gap. CDR1 is MNHEY, CDR2 SMNVEV, per germline (reference sequence).

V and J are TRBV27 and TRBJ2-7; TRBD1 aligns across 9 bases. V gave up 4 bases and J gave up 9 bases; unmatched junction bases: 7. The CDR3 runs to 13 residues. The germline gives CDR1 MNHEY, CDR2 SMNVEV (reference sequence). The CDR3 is CASSSGTGGAQYF. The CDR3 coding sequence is TGTGCCAGCAGTTCAGGAACAGGGGGCGCGCAGTACTTC.

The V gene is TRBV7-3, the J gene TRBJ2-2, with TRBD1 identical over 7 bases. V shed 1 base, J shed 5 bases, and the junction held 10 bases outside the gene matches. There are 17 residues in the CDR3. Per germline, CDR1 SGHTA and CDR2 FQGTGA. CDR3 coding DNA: TGTGCCAGCAGCTTAAGAGGTGGGACAGCAAGGACCGGGGAGCTGTTTTTT. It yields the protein CASSLRGGTARTGELFF.

CDR3 DNA: TGTGCCAGCAGCTTAGCTAAAAGCTCCTACAATGAGCAGTTCTTC. Translation gives CASSLAKSSYNEQFF. The gene calls are TRBV7-3 and TRBJ2-1; unclear D gene. Trimming stripped 2 bases from V and 0 bases from J, with 8 bases between. Germline V CDR1 and CDR2: SGHTA, FQGTGA. The CDR3 length is 15 residues.

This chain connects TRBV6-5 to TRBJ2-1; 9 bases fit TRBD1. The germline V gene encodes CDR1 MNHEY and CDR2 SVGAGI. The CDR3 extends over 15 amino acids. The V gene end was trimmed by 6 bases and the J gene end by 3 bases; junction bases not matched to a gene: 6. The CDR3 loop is CASSPDRGNYNEQFF. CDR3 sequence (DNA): TGTGCCAGCAGCCCGGACAGGGGAAACTACAATGAGCAGTTCTTC.

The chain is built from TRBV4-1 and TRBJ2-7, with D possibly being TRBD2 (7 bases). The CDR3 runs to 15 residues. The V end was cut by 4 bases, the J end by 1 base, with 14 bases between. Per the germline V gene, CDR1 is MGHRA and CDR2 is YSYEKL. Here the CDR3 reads CASSRTGGLSYEQYF. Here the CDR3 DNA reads TGCGCCAGCAGCCGGACGGGGGGCCTATCCTACGAGCAGTACTTC.

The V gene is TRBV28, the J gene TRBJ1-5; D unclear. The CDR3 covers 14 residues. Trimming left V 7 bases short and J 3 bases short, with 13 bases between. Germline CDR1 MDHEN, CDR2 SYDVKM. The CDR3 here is CASTLSVNNQPQHF. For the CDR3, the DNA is TGTGCCAGCACCCTTTCGGTGAACAATCAGCCCCAGCATTTT.

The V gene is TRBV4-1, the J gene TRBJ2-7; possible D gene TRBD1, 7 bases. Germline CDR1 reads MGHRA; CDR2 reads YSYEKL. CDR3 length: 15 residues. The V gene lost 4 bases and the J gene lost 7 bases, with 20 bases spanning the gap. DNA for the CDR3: TGCGCCAGCAGCCTCGGCGGGACAGTGACTGAGGAGCAGTACTTC. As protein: CASSLGGTVTEEQYF.

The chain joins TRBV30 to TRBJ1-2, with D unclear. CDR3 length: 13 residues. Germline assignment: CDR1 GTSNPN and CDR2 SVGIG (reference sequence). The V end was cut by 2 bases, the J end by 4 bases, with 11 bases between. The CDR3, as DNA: TGTGCCTGGAGTTCGTTTCTATTCTATGGCTACACCTTC. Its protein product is CAWSSFLFYGYTF. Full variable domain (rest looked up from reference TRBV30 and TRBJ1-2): SQTIHQWPATLVQPVGSPLSLECTVEGTSNPNLYWYRQAAGRGLQLLFYSVGIGQISSEVPQNLSASRPQDRQFILSSKKLLLSDSGFYLCAWSSFLFYGYTFGSGTRLTVV.

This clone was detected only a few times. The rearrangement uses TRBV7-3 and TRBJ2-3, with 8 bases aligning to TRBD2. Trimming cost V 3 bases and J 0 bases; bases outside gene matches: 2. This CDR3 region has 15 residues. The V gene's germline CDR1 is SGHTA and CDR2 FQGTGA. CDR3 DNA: TGTGCCAGCAGCTTGCGCGGGGGGAGCACAGATACGCAGTATTTT. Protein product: CASSLRGGSTDTQYF.

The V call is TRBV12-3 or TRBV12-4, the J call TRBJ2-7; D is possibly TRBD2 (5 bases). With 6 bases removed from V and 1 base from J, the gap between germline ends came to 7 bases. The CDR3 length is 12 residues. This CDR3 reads CASSRGSYEQYF. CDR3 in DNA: TGTGCCAGCAGCCGGGGATCCTACGAGCAGTACTTC.

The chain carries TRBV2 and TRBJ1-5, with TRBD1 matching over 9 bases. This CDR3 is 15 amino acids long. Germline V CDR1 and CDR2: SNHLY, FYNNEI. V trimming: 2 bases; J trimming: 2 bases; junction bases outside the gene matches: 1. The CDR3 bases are TGTGCCAGCAGTGAAAGGACAGGGGGCAATCAGCCCCAGCATTTT. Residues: CASSERTGGNQPQHF.

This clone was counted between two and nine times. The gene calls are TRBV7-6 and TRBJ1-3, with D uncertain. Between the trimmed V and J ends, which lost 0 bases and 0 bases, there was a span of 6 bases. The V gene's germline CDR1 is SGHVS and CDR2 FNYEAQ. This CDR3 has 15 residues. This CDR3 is CASSLAPGSGNTIYF. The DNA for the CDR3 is TGTGCCAGCAGCTTAGCGCCAGGCTCTGGAAACACCATATATTTT.

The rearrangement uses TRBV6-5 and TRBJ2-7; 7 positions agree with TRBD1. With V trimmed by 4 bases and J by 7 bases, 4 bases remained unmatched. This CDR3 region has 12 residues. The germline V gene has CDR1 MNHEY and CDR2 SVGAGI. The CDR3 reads CASSLTGREQYF. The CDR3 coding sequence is TGTGCCAGCAGTTTGACAGGGCGAGAGCAGTACTTC.

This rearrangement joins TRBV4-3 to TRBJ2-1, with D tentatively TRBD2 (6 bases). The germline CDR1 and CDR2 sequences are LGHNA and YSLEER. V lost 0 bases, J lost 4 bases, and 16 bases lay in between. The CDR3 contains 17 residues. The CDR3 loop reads CASSQDLGGAPYNEQFF. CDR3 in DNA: TGCGCCAGCAGCCAAGATTTAGGCGGGGCGCCATACAATGAGCAGTTCTTC.

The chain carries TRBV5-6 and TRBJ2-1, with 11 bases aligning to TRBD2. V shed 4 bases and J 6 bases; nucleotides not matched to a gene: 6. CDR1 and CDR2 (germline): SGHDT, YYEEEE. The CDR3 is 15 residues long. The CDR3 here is CASSHTSGGFNEQFF. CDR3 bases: TGTGCCAGCAGCCATACTAGCGGGGGATTCAATGAGCAGTTCTTC.

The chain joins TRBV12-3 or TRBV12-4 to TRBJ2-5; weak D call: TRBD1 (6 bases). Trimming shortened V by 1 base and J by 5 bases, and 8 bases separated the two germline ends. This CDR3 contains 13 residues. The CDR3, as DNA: TGTGCCAGCAGTTTAGGGGACACCGAGACCCAGTACTTC. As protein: CASSLGDTETQYF.

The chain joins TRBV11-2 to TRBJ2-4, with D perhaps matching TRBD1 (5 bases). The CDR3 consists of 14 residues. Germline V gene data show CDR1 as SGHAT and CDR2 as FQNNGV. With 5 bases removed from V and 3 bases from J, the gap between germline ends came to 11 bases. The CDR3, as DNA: TGTGCCAGCAGCCTAACAGGTAGCAAAAACATTCAGTACTTC. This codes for CASSLTGSKNIQYF.